This T cell receptor beta chain was recorded in a study of cytomegalovirus exposure and HLA in healthy donors. Study observations and caveats: Roughly uniform depth of sequencing across donors was assumed in presence/absence analyses. According to reports, the classifier identified cytomegalovirus status with high specificity and sensitivity. Some TCR beta chains (about 170 of them) were listed as cytomegalovirus-associated.

Trimming removed 3 bases from V and 0 bases from J, with 9 bases in between. The CDR3 is 14 residues long. Germline V gene data show CDR1 as SGHRS and CDR2 as YFSETQ. The primer mix had 60 Vbeta and 13 Jbeta primers. Libraries were prepared by immunoSEQ multiplex PCR; TCRdb keeps only in-frame clonotypes and omits some of them. The table includes about 130,000 clones, roughly three quarters detected once. On this clone: Its specificity is unknown.

This TCR derives from a man aged 25 to 45 in good health and CMV-seronegative. V gene TRBV5-1 combines with J gene TRBJ2-5; possibly TRBD2 for D (6 bases). Sample: PBMCs. The CDR3 protein is CASSSRTNQETQYF. The CDR3 DNA sequence: TGCGCCAGCAGCTCGAGGACTAACCAAGAGACCCAGTACTTC.